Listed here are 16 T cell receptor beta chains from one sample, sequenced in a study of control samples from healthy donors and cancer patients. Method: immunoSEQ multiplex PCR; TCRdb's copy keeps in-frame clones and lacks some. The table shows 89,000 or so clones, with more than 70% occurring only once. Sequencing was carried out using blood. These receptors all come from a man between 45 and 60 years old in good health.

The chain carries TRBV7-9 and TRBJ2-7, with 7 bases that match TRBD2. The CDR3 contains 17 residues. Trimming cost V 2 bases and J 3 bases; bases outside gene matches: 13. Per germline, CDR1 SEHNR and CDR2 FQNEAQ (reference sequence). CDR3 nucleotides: TGTGCCAGCAGCTTAAGGGGCGGGAGTAGGCTAGACTACGAGCAGTACTTC. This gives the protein CASSLRGGSRLDYEQYF.

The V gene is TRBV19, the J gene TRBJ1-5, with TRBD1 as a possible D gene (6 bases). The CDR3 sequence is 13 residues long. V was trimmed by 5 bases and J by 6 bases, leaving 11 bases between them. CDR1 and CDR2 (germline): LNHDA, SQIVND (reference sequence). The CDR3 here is CASSDTGFQPQHF. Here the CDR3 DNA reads TGTGCCAGTAGTGACACAGGGTTTCAGCCCCAGCATTTT.

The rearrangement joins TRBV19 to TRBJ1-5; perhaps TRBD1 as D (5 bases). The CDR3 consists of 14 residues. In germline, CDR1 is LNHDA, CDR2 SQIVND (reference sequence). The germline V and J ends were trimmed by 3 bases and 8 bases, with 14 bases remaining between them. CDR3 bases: TGTGCCAGTAGTATCTCGGAGACAGTGAAGCCCCAGCATTTT. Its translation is CASSISETVKPQHF.

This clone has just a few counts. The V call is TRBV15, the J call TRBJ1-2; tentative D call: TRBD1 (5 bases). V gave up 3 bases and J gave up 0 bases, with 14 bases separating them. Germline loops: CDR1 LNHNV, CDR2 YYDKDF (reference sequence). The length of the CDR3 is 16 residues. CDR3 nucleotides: TGTGCCACCAGCAGGGAGATATCGGGGGCTAACTATGGCTACACCTTC. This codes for CATSREISGANYGYTF. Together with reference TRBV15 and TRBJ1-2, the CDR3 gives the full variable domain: DAMVIQNPRYQVTQFGKPVTLSCSQTLNHNVMYWYQQKSSQAPKLLFHYYDKDFNNEADTPDNFQSRRPNTSFCFLDIRSPGLGDTAMYLCATSREISGANYGYTFGSGTRLTVV.

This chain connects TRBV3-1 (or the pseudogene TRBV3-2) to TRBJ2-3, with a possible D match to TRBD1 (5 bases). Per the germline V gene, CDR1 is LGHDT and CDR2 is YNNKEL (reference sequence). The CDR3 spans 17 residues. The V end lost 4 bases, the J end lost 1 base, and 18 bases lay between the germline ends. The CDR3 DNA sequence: TGTGCCAGCAGCCTTCGGACAAGCTCCCGATGCACAGATACGCAGTATTTT. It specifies CASSLRTSSRCTDTQYF.

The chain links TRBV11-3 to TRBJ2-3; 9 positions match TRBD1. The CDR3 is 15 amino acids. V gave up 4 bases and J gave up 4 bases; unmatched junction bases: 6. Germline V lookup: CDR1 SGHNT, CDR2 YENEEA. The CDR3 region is CASSSSTGGPDTQYF. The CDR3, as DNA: TGTGCCAGCAGCTCTTCGACAGGGGGGCCAGATACGCAGTATTTT.

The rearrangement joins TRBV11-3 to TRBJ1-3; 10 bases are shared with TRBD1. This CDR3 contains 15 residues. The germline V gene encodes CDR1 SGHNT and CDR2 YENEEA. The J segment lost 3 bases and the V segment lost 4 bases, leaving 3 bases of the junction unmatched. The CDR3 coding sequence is TGTGCCAGCAGCTCCGACAGGGGGCTTGGAAACACCATATATTTT. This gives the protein CASSSDRGLGNTIYF.

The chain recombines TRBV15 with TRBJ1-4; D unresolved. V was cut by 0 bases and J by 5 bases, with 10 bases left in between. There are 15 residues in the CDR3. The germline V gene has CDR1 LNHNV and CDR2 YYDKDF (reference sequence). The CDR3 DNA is TGTGCCACCAGCAGAGAAGGGAGCCTGAATGAAAAACTGTTTTTT. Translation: CATSREGSLNEKLFF.

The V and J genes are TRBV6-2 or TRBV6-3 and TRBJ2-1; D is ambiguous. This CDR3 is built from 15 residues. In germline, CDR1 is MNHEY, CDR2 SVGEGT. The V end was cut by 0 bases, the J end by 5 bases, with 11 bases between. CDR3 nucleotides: TGTGCCAGCAGTTACTCTCGAGAAAGCGACAATGAGCAGTTCTTC. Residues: CASSYSRESDNEQFF.

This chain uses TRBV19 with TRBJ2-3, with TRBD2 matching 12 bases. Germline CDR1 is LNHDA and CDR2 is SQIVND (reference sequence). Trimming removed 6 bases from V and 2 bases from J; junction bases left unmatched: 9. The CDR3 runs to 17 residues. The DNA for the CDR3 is TGTGCCAGTAGCGCCCGACTAGCGGGGGTAGCCACAGATACGCAGTATTTT. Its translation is CASSARLAGVATDTQYF.

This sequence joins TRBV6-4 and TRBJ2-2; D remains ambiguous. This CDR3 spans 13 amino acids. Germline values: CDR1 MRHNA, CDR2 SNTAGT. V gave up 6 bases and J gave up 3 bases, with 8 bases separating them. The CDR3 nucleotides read TGTGCCAGCAGCGACGCAGACACCGGGGAGCTGTTTTTT. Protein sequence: CASSDADTGELFF.

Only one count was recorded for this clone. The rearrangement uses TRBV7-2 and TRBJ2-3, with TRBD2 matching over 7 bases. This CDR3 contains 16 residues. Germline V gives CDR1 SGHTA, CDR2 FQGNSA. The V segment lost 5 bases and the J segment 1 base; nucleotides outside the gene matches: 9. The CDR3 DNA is TGTGCCAGCAGCCCAACTAGTGCGGGGGGCACAGATACGCAGTATTTT. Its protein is CASSPTSAGGTDTQYF.

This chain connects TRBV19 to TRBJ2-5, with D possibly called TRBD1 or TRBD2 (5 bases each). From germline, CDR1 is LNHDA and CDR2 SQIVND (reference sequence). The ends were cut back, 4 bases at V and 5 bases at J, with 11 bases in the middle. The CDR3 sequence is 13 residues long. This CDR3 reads CASSTDSGETQYF. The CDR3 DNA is TGTGCCAGTAGTACGGACTCAGGGGAGACCCAGTACTTC.

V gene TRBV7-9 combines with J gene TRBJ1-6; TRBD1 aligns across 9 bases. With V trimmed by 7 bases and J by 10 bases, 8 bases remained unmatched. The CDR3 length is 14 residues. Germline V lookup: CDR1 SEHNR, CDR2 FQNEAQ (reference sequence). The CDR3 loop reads CASNAGQGGSPLHF. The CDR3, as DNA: TGTGCCAGCAACGCGGGACAGGGCGGATCACCCCTCCACTTT.

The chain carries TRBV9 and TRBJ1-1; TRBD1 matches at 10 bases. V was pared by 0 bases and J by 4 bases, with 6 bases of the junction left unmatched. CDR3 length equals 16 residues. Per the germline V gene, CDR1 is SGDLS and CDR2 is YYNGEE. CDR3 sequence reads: CASSVGVGQGFTEAFF. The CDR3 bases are TGTGCCAGCAGCGTAGGGGTGGGACAGGGGTTCACTGAAGCTTTCTTT.

The CDR3 loop reads CATSVAGTTNYGYTF. The CDR3 nucleotides read TGTGCCACCAGCGTTGCCGGGACAACTAACTATGGCTACACCTTC. V is TRBV15 and J is TRBJ1-2; D is possibly TRBD1 (6 bases). Germline-derived CDR1 and CDR2 are LNHNV and YYDKDF (reference sequence). The V end lost 5 bases, the J end lost 0 bases, and 13 bases lay between the germline ends. This CDR3 contains 15 residues.